This record concerns one T cell receptor beta chain sequence. Its antigen is undetermined. Time point specified: cycle 4 day 1 (C4D1), after five to seven weeks of nivolumab. All trial patients relapsed after autologous stem cell transplantation. The ends were cut back, 2 bases at V and 7 bases at J, with 14 bases in the middle. The CDR3 has 13 residues. CDR1 is GTSNPN, CDR2 SVGIG, per germline (reference sequence). This entry comes from a study of PD-1 blockade in classical Hodgkin lymphoma. Study observations and caveats: Patients were excluded if nivolumab began under 1 year after ASCT (the autologous transplant). By cycle point C4D1, TCR diversity had risen significantly in CD4+ cells (but not CD8+ cells). Complete responders' baseline diversity resembled that of newly diagnosed patients. Baseline TCR diversity was reportedly lower in newly diagnosed patients than healthy donors.

Assay: immunoSEQ multiplex PCR; the TCRdb copy retains only in-frame clones and omits some. The sample has over 60,000 clones, about 90% seen once. The rearrangement links TRBV30 to TRBJ1-2; no firm D call. The origin of this receptor is a human donor with classical Hodgkin lymphoma. This material consisted of peripheral blood mononuclear cells (PBMCs), taken before the fourth cycle of nivolumab. CDR3 DNA: TGTGCCTGGAGTCCCGACGGTTCGGGTGGCTACACCTTC. It specifies CAWSPDGSGGYTF.